The rows below give T cell receptor beta chains drawn from one sample of a study of CD8 T cells in Susac syndrome. TCRdb reprocessed the immunoSEQ multiplex PCR reads via MiXCR and lists one record per CDR3 protein. This table holds some 260,000 distinct CDR3 sequences, about 85% found once. Sequenced material: CD8+ T cells from PBMCs. All receptors derive from a human donor with multiple sclerosis. The CDR3 runs from the conserved cysteine through the conserved F or W. The D gene is left open where the match is weak. Only part of the rows carry a size: once, few, many, or a class if the clone is expanded.

len: 13
v_gene: TRBV7-2
abundance: -
d_gene: -
j_gene: TRBJ1-5
CDR3aa: CASSLTVDQPQHF
CDR3nt: TGTGCCAGCAGCTTAACGGTGGATCAGCCCCAGCATTTT

len: 15
v_gene: TRBV28
abundance: few
d_gene: TRBD2
j_gene: TRBJ2-7
CDR3aa: CASRLDSGSRYEQYF
CDR3nt: TGTGCCAGCAGACTAGATAGCGGGAGTCGGTACGAGCAGTACTTC

len: 14
v_gene: TRBV28
abundance: -
d_gene: TRBD1
j_gene: TRBJ2-7
CDR3aa: CASSSPPRGLEQYF
CDR3nt: TGTGCCAGCAGTTCTCCCCCCAGGGGGCTCGAGCAGTACTTC

len: 13
v_gene: TRBV5-1
abundance: -
d_gene: -
j_gene: TRBJ2-7
CDR3aa: CASSLAGASEQYF
CDR3nt: TGCGCCAGCAGCTTGGCAGGGGCGTCCGAGCAGTACTTC

len: 13
v_gene: TRBV20-1
abundance: few
d_gene: -
j_gene: TRBJ2-7
CDR3aa: CSARPDWTYEQYF
CDR3nt: TGCAGTGCTAGACCCGACTGGACCTACGAGCAGTACTTC

len: 16
v_gene: TRBV30
abundance: -
d_gene: TRBD1
j_gene: TRBJ1-2
CDR3aa: CAWTILRGIRHYGYTF
CDR3nt: TGTGCCTGGACTATACTCAGGGGGATCAGACACTATGGCTACACCTTC

len: 16
v_gene: TRBV11-2
abundance: -
d_gene: -
j_gene: TRBJ2-1
CDR3aa: CASSLGSFEAYNEQFF
CDR3nt: TGTGCCAGCAGCTTGGGATCCTTTGAAGCCTACAATGAGCAGTTCTTC

len: 14
v_gene: TRBV20-1
abundance: -
d_gene: -
j_gene: TRBJ1-1
CDR3aa: CSAGFQGTNTEAFF
CDR3nt: TGCAGTGCTGGCTTCCAGGGAACCAACACTGAAGCTTTCTTT

len: 16
v_gene: TRBV27
abundance: few
d_gene: -
j_gene: TRBJ2-1
CDR3aa: CASSLYRDAIYNEQFF
CDR3nt: TGTGCCAGCAGTTTATACCGGGACGCTATCTACAATGAGCAGTTCTTC

len: 16
v_gene: TRBV27
abundance: -
d_gene: -
j_gene: TRBJ1-5
CDR3aa: CASSPSAGEVDQPQHF
CDR3nt: TGTGCCAGCAGTCCATCCGCAGGGGAGGTCGATCAGCCCCAGCATTTT

len: 15
v_gene: TRBV9
abundance: -
d_gene: TRBD1
j_gene: TRBJ1-2
CDR3aa: CASSAGQGLLPVKTF
CDR3nt: TGTGCCAGCAGCGCCGGACAGGGTTTACTCCCAGTCAAAACCTTC

len: 15
v_gene: TRBV27
abundance: -
d_gene: -
j_gene: TRBJ2-5
CDR3aa: CASSSYRVPTETQYF
CDR3nt: TGTGCCAGCAGTAGCTACAGGGTCCCCACAGAGACCCAGTACTTC

len: 13
v_gene: TRBV12-3/TRBV12-4
abundance: -
d_gene: -
j_gene: TRBJ1-2
CDR3aa: CASRAGGADGYTF
CDR3nt: TGTGCCAGCAGAGCCGGAGGTGCAGATGGCTACACCTTC

len: 17
v_gene: TRBV11-2
abundance: -
d_gene: -
j_gene: TRBJ1-6
CDR3aa: CASSLGHDSSYNSPLHF
CDR3nt: TGTGCCAGCAGCTTGGGACATGACAGCTCCTATAATTCACCCCTCCACTTT

len: 14
v_gene: TRBV28
abundance: -
d_gene: -
j_gene: TRBJ2-7
CDR3aa: CASSRVGGQDEQYF
CDR3nt: TGTGCCAGCAGCCGCGTGGGGGGGCAAGACGAGCAGTACTTC

len: 12
v_gene: TRBV27
abundance: -
d_gene: -
j_gene: TRBJ2-7
CDR3aa: CASSLLQGEQYF
CDR3nt: TGTGCCAGCAGTCTCCTGCAGGGGGAGCAGTACTTC

len: 19
v_gene: TRBV7-9
abundance: -
d_gene: TRBD1
j_gene: TRBJ2-6
CDR3aa: CASSPSTGTGGTGANVLTF
CDR3nt: TGTGCCAGCAGCCCCTCCACCGGGACAGGGGGCACTGGGGCCAACGTCCTGACTTTC

len: 16
v_gene: TRBV28
abundance: -
d_gene: -
j_gene: TRBJ2-1
CDR3aa: CASSLIGASLYNEQFF
CDR3nt: TGTGCCAGCAGTTTAATCGGGGCTAGCCTCTACAATGAGCAGTTCTTC

len: 15
v_gene: TRBV5-1
abundance: -
d_gene: TRBD2
j_gene: TRBJ2-7
CDR3aa: CASSWTSGPTLEQYF
CDR3nt: TGCGCCAGCAGCTGGACTAGCGGTCCGACCCTGGAGCAGTACTTC

len: 12
v_gene: TRBV23-1
abundance: -
d_gene: TRBD1
j_gene: TRBJ1-1
CDR3aa: CASSQGRGRIFF
CDR3nt: TGCGCCAGCAGTCAAGGCAGGGGGCGTATTTTCTTT

len: 11
v_gene: TRBV25-1
abundance: once
d_gene: -
j_gene: TRBJ2-5
CDR3aa: CASAPRETQYF
CDR3nt: TGTGCCAGCGCCCCCCGGGAGACCCAGTACTTC

len: 13
v_gene: TRBV20-1
abundance: -
d_gene: -
j_gene: TRBJ2-7
CDR3aa: CSARAGRTYEQYF
CDR3nt: TGCAGTGCTAGAGCCGGCAGGACCTACGAGCAGTACTTC

len: 14
v_gene: TRBV24-1
abundance: -
d_gene: TRBD1
j_gene: TRBJ2-2
CDR3aa: CATEGAGGPGELFF
CDR3nt: TGTGCCACCGAAGGGGCAGGGGGCCCCGGGGAGCTGTTTTTT

len: 13
v_gene: TRBV10-3
abundance: -
d_gene: TRBD2
j_gene: TRBJ2-7
CDR3aa: CAIGEGPGGEQYF
CDR3nt: TGTGCCATCGGTGAGGGCCCGGGAGGCGAGCAGTACTTC

len: 15
v_gene: TRBV7-9
abundance: -
d_gene: -
j_gene: TRBJ1-1
CDR3aa: CASRTPLRANTEAFF
CDR3nt: TGTGCCAGCAGAACTCCCCTTAGGGCGAACACTGAAGCTTTCTTT

len: 12
v_gene: TRBV5-1
abundance: -
d_gene: -
j_gene: TRBJ2-2
CDR3aa: CASSLYIGELFF
CDR3nt: TGCGCCAGCAGCTTGTACATCGGGGAGCTGTTTTTT

len: 13
v_gene: TRBV28
abundance: -
d_gene: -
j_gene: TRBJ1-2
CDR3aa: CASGKQGPYGYTF
CDR3nt: TGTGCCAGCGGAAAGCAGGGGCCCTATGGCTACACCTTC

len: 14
v_gene: TRBV7-3
abundance: -
d_gene: -
j_gene: TRBJ1-1
CDR3aa: CASSISGGRTEAFF
CDR3nt: TGTGCCAGCAGCATCTCCGGGGGCCGGACTGAAGCTTTCTTT

len: 11
v_gene: TRBV20-1
abundance: -
d_gene: -
j_gene: TRBJ1-1
CDR3aa: CSASDYTEAFF
CDR3nt: TGCAGTGCTAGTGATTACACTGAAGCTTTCTTT

len: 13
v_gene: TRBV6-2/TRBV6-3
abundance: -
d_gene: -
j_gene: TRBJ2-3
CDR3aa: CASSYLSGVPQYF
CDR3nt: TGTGCCAGCAGTTATTTATCGGGAGTTCCGCAGTATTTT

len: 12
v_gene: TRBV7-9
abundance: -
d_gene: -
j_gene: TRBJ2-7
CDR3aa: CASSLSSREQYF
CDR3nt: TGTGCCAGCAGCTTGAGCTCCCGGGAGCAGTACTTC

len: 16
v_gene: TRBV29-1
abundance: once
d_gene: TRBD2
j_gene: TRBJ2-1
CDR3aa: CSVEIPSGRRVDEQFF
CDR3nt: TGCAGCGTTGAAATCCCTAGCGGGAGAAGGGTTGATGAGCAGTTCTTC

len: 16
v_gene: TRBV4-2
abundance: -
d_gene: TRBD2
j_gene: TRBJ2-1
CDR3aa: CASSQGAGDPYNEQFF
CDR3nt: TGTGCCAGCAGCCAAGGGGCGGGAGACCCCTACAATGAGCAGTTCTTC

len: 16
v_gene: TRBV9
abundance: -
d_gene: TRBD2
j_gene: TRBJ2-1
CDR3aa: CASSVPSGEGLDEQFF
CDR3nt: TGTGCCAGCAGCGTACCTTCGGGGGAGGGGCTTGATGAGCAGTTCTTC

len: 13
v_gene: TRBV2
abundance: -
d_gene: TRBD2
j_gene: TRBJ2-7
CDR3aa: CASRRTSGYEQYF
CDR3nt: TGTGCCAGCAGGAGGACTAGCGGGTACGAGCAGTACTTC

len: 14
v_gene: TRBV19
abundance: -
d_gene: -
j_gene: TRBJ2-1
CDR3aa: CASSPTGSYNEQFF
CDR3nt: TGTGCCAGTAGTCCTACGGGGAGCTACAATGAGCAGTTCTTC

len: 13
v_gene: TRBV28
abundance: -
d_gene: -
j_gene: TRBJ2-7
CDR3aa: CASRDHRPIEQYF
CDR3nt: TGTGCCAGCAGAGATCACAGACCTATCGAGCAGTACTTC

len: 13
v_gene: TRBV12-3/TRBV12-4
abundance: -
d_gene: -
j_gene: TRBJ1-2
CDR3aa: CASSQRGLYGYTF
CDR3nt: TGTGCCAGCAGTCAACGTGGGCTCTATGGCTACACCTTC

len: 14
v_gene: TRBV7-6
abundance: few
d_gene: -
j_gene: TRBJ2-6
CDR3aa: CASTPRAGANVLTF
CDR3nt: TGTGCCAGCACTCCTCGGGCAGGGGCCAACGTCCTGACTTTC

len: 12
v_gene: TRBV30
abundance: -
d_gene: -
j_gene: TRBJ2-7
CDR3aa: CAWGWGTGEQYF
CDR3nt: TGTGCCTGGGGATGGGGCACTGGGGAGCAGTACTTC

len: 16
v_gene: TRBV5-1
abundance: -
d_gene: TRBD1
j_gene: TRBJ2-5
CDR3aa: CASSSVARDRKETQYF
CDR3nt: TGCGCCAGCAGCTCGGTGGCCCGGGACAGGAAGGAGACCCAGTACTTC

len: 17
v_gene: TRBV7-8
abundance: -
d_gene: -
j_gene: TRBJ1-5
CDR3aa: CASSLSEWDYSNQPQHF
CDR3nt: TGTGCCAGCAGCTTATCAGAGTGGGATTATAGCAATCAGCCCCAGCATTTT

len: 12
v_gene: TRBV7-3
abundance: -
d_gene: TRBD1
j_gene: TRBJ1-1
CDR3aa: CASGTPGQQAFF
CDR3nt: TGTGCCAGCGGAACTCCGGGACAGCAAGCTTTCTTT

len: 13
v_gene: TRBV29-1
abundance: few
d_gene: -
j_gene: TRBJ2-7
CDR3aa: CSVDARSSGEQYF
CDR3nt: TGCAGCGTTGATGCCAGATCAAGCGGCGAGCAGTACTTC

len: 16
v_gene: TRBV9
abundance: -
d_gene: TRBD2
j_gene: TRBJ2-1
CDR3aa: CASSVATSGSYNEQFF
CDR3nt: TGTGCCAGCAGCGTAGCAACTAGCGGGAGCTACAATGAGCAGTTCTTC

len: 16
v_gene: TRBV5-6
abundance: -
d_gene: TRBD1
j_gene: TRBJ2-2
CDR3aa: CASSQYDRGATGELFF
CDR3nt: TGTGCCAGCAGCCAGTACGACAGGGGAGCCACCGGGGAGCTGTTTTTT

len: 17
v_gene: TRBV5-6
abundance: few
d_gene: TRBD2
j_gene: TRBJ2-1
CDR3aa: CASSFLAGVSSYNEQFF
CDR3nt: TGTGCCAGCAGCTTTCTGGCGGGAGTTAGCTCCTACAATGAGCAGTTCTTC

len: 16
v_gene: TRBV5-6
abundance: -
d_gene: TRBD1
j_gene: TRBJ2-2
CDR3aa: CASGDRGGYQTGELFF
CDR3nt: TGTGCCAGCGGGGATCGAGGGGGCTATCAGACCGGGGAGCTGTTTTTT

len: 15
v_gene: TRBV9
abundance: -
d_gene: TRBD1
j_gene: TRBJ2-1
CDR3aa: CASSVEGGVTHEQFF
CDR3nt: TGTGCCAGCAGCGTAGAAGGGGGCGTTACGCATGAGCAGTTCTTC

len: 13
v_gene: TRBV9
abundance: -
d_gene: -
j_gene: TRBJ2-1
CDR3aa: CASRRDGNNEQFF
CDR3nt: TGTGCCAGCAGGCGGGATGGGAACAATGAGCAGTTCTTC

len: 16
v_gene: TRBV12-3/TRBV12-4
abundance: -
d_gene: TRBD2
j_gene: TRBJ2-7
CDR3aa: CASTFAEREGRNEQYF
CDR3nt: TGTGCCAGCACCTTCGCAGAGCGGGAGGGCCGCAACGAGCAGTACTTC

len: 14
v_gene: TRBV28
abundance: few
d_gene: TRBD2
j_gene: TRBJ2-1
CDR3aa: CASSSGLADNEQFF
CDR3nt: TGTGCCAGCAGTTCGGGACTAGCGGACAATGAGCAGTTCTTC

len: 15
v_gene: TRBV19
abundance: -
d_gene: -
j_gene: TRBJ1-1
CDR3aa: CASSMFNLRNTEAFF
CDR3nt: TGTGCCAGTAGTATGTTCAACCTTCGGAACACTGAAGCTTTCTTT

len: 14
v_gene: TRBV4-1
abundance: -
d_gene: -
j_gene: TRBJ2-1
CDR3aa: CASSHGHRSNEQFF
CDR3nt: TGCGCCAGCAGTCACGGACACCGCTCCAATGAGCAGTTCTTC

len: 17
v_gene: TRBV5-1
abundance: -
d_gene: -
j_gene: TRBJ2-1
CDR3aa: CASSLKLLGSSYNEQFF
CDR3nt: TGCGCCAGCAGCTTGAAGCTCTTAGGTAGCTCCTACAATGAGCAGTTCTTC

len: 17
v_gene: TRBV10-2
abundance: -
d_gene: TRBD1
j_gene: TRBJ1-2
CDR3aa: CASSESGQGSPNYGYTF
CDR3nt: TGCGCCAGCAGTGAGTCGGGACAGGGGAGCCCTAACTATGGCTACACCTTC

len: 15
v_gene: TRBV12-3/TRBV12-4
abundance: -
d_gene: -
j_gene: TRBJ2-4
CDR3aa: CASSRGSVEGDIQYF
CDR3nt: TGTGCCAGCAGCCGGGGGAGTGTGGAAGGGGACATTCAGTACTTC

len: 17
v_gene: TRBV5-4
abundance: -
d_gene: -
j_gene: TRBJ2-1
CDR3aa: CASSFRTKILSYNEQFF
CDR3nt: TGTGCCAGCAGCTTTCGGACTAAAATTCTCTCCTACAATGAGCAGTTCTTC